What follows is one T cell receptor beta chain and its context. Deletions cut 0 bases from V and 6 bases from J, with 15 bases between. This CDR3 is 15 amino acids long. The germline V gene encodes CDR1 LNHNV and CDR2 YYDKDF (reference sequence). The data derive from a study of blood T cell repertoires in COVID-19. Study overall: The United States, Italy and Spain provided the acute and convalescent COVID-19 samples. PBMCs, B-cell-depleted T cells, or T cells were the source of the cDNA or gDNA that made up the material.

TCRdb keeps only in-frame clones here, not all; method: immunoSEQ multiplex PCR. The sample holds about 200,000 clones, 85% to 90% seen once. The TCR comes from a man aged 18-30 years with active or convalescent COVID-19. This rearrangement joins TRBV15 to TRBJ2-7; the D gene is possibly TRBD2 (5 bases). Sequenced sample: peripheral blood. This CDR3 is CATSRDREGLGEQYF. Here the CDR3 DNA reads TGTGCCACCAGCAGAGATCGAGAGGGCCTCGGCGAGCAGTACTTC.